A single TCR beta chain is shown here with its context. This sample was included in a study of blood T cell repertoires in COVID-19. Study summary: There were acute and convalescent COVID-19 samples, and they came from the United States, Italy and Spain.

Clones were read by immunoSEQ multiplex PCR, and TCRdb kept only the in-frame ones, dropping some. Among 250,000 or so clones listed, more than 75% were seen once. Germline V CDR1 and CDR2: SGHDT, YYEEEE. This CDR3 has 15 residues. The V gene end was trimmed by 1 base and the J gene end by 6 bases; junction bases not matched to a gene: 4. The clonotype originates from a woman aged 40-49 years who had recovered from COVID-19. This chain connects TRBV5-6 to TRBJ1-5, with 10 bases fitting TRBD1. Sequenced input: peripheral blood. The CDR3 sequence is CASSLWDRGGQPQHF. The CDR3 DNA reads TGTGCCAGCAGCTTGTGGGACAGGGGTGGTCAGCCCCAGCATTTT.